This section outlines one T cell receptor beta chain sequence together with its context. The record originates from a study of blood T cell repertoires in COVID-19. Study-level background: Whether acute or convalescent, the COVID-19 samples came from the United States, Italy and Spain.

Generated by immunoSEQ multiplex PCR, the TCRdb table keeps only in-frame clones and is missing some. This sample has 200,000 to 250,000 clones; approximately 84% occur once, and the top ten carry 3.5% to 4.5%. Trimming cost V 0 bases and J 3 bases; bases outside gene matches: 7. Germline CDR1 reads SGHNT; CDR2 reads YYREEE (reference sequence). The CDR3 runs to 16 residues. The sequenced sample consisted of peripheral blood. The chain carries TRBV5-4 and TRBJ1-2; 8 nucleotides agree with TRBD1. The TCR was taken from a man aged 50 to 60 with acute or convalescent COVID-19. The CDR3 reads CASSLGTGRADYGYTF. For the CDR3, the DNA is TGTGCCAGCAGCTTGGGGACAGGGAGGGCCGACTATGGCTACACCTTC.